The clone carrying this T cell receptor beta chain was recorded once. The antigen remains unidentified. This CDR3 spans 14 amino acids. V lost 3 bases to trimming and J lost 5 bases; unmatched junction nucleotides: 5. Germline CDR1 and CDR2: SGHTA and FQGNSA. The sample is drawn from a study of shared clonotypes between healthy human individuals. Study-level points and caveats: Rarefaction curves obtained for sorted subsets showed sequencing incomplete despite large depth. Clonotype sharing among donors, it was expected, would be affected by sequencing depth.

Generated by immunoSEQ multiplex PCR, the TCRdb table keeps only in-frame clones and is missing some. The top ten hold about 0.13% of the sample, which has around 2.3 million clones, approximately 96% seen once. Splitting the CD4+ cells yielded a CD45RA+ naive subset and a CD45RA-negative memory subset. This sequence joins TRBV7-2 and TRBJ2-5; 8 bases align to TRBD2. The sequence was collected from a man aged 18 to 35 in good health. Specimen: naive CD4+ T cells sorted from blood. Subset noted: CD45RA+ positively selected. DNA for the CDR3: TGTGCCAGCAGCTTCGCGGGGGGCCGGGAGACCCAGTACTTC. Protein product: CASSFAGGRETQYF.